These T cell receptor beta chains were read from a single sample in a study of T cell responses to AZD1222 COVID-19 vaccine. Only in-frame clones appear in the TCRdb table, and some are missing; sequencing was by immunoSEQ multiplex PCR. Seen here are approximately 120,000 clones, around 89% observed once, and the top ten hold over 8.5%. This material consisted of peripheral blood, taken on day 0 of MenACWY control vaccination. The receptors shown here come from an adult in good health. CDR3s include the opening cysteine and the closing phenylalanine or tryptophan. Fields, in order: V gene, clone size, J gene, D gene, CDR3 DNA, CDR3 protein. D genes are given only for firm matches. Clone size is given for some rows only: seen once, a few or many times, or a class if the clone is expanded.

>TRBV4-2|few|TRBJ1-6|TRBD1
TGTGCCAGCAGCCAAGAGGGACAGGGAAATTCACCCCTCCACTTT
CASSQEGQGNSPLHF
>TRBV7-2|.|TRBJ2-2|.
TGTGCCAGCAGCTCACTCGCCGGCACCGGGGAGCTGTTTTTT
CASSSLAGTGELFF
>TRBV29-1|.|TRBJ2-5|.
TGCAGCGTCGGGACTTATGGCCAAGAGACCCAGTACTTC
CSVGTYGQETQYF
>TRBV12-3/TRBV12-4|.|TRBJ1-5|.
TGTGCCAGCAGTTTAAGCAGGCAGCCCCAGCATTTT
CASSLSRQPQHF
>TRBV7-3|.|TRBJ1-1|.
TGTGCCAGCAGCTGGGGAACGAACACTGAAGCTTTCTTT
CASSWGTNTEAFF
>TRBV19|.|TRBJ2-7|.
TGTGCCAGTAGTATAGGCTTCAACCTCTACGAGCAGTACTTC
CASSIGFNLYEQYF
>TRBV19|.|TRBJ2-2|TRBD1
TGTGCCAGTAGGCCCGGGACAGCCAACACCGGGGAGCTGTTTTTT
CASRPGTANTGELFF
>TRBV12-3/TRBV12-4|.|TRBJ1-1|.
TGTGCCAGCAGTTTAGCTGACATCAGGGCTGCTTTCTTT
CASSLADIRAAFF
>TRBV5-1|.|TRBJ2-5|TRBD2
TGCGCCAGCAGCTTGTTTCTAGCGGGATCAGAGACCCAGTACTTC
CASSLFLAGSETQYF
>TRBV7-9|.|TRBJ2-3|TRBD2
TGTGCCAGCAGCTCTCCGACTAGCGGGAGGGTAAGCACAGATACGCAGTATTTT
CASSSPTSGRVSTDTQYF
>TRBV10-1|.|TRBJ1-3|.
TGCGCCAGCAGTGGGCACGGACACTTCTCTGGAAACACCATATATTTT
CASSGHGHFSGNTIYF
>TRBV6-5|.|TRBJ1-2|.
TGTGCCAGCAGTTATGGTGGTGGCTACACCTTC
CASSYGGGYTF
>TRBV11-1|.|TRBJ2-2|TRBD1
TGTGCCAGCAGACGGACAGGGTCTAACACCGGGGAGCTGTTTTTT
CASRRTGSNTGELFF
>TRBV5-1|.|TRBJ2-5|.
TGCGCCAGTTCGGAGACCCGGGAGACCCAGTACTTC
CASSETRETQYF
>TRBV6-1|once|TRBJ2-4|.
TGTGCCAGCAGTGAAGCATCCAATCTTCAGTACTTC
CASSEASNLQYF
>TRBV19|.|TRBJ1-2|.
TGTGCCAGTAGTATAAGTACAGAGGATTATGGCTACACCTTC
CASSISTEDYGYTF
>TRBV6-5|.|TRBJ1-2|.
TGTGCCAGCAGTTCGGCAGCGGGGTATGGCTACACCTTC
CASSSAAGYGYTF
>TRBV2|.|TRBJ2-3|TRBD2
TGTGCCAGCAGCCTGGGGGGACTAGCGGGAGGCACAGATACGCAGTATTTT
CASSLGGLAGGTDTQYF
>TRBV3-1/TRBV3-2|.|TRBJ2-7|TRBD2
TGTGCCAGCAGCCAAGGCGCACTAGCGGGAGGCTACGAGCAGTACTTC
CASSQGALAGGYEQYF
>TRBV4-3|once|TRBJ2-1|TRBD2
TGCGCCAGCAGCCAAGAAACTGCGGGACTACTACGACGGAGTGAGCAGTTCTTC
CASSQETAGLLRRSEQFF
>TRBV19|.|TRBJ1-4|TRBD1
TGTGCCAGTCGAGAAACAGGGGTAACTAATGAAAAACTGTTTTTT
CASRETGVTNEKLFF
>TRBV7-3|.|TRBJ2-3|.
TGTGCCAGCAGCCCTGACAGGGATACGCAGTATTTT
CASSPDRDTQYF